This TCR beta chain emerged from a study of blood T cell repertoires in COVID-19. Turning to the study itself: From the United States, Italy and Spain came samples of acute and convalescent COVID-19.

Original analysis: Scientists estimated how many nucleated cells there were by amplifying reference gene primers. TCRdb keeps only in-frame clones here, not all; method: immunoSEQ multiplex PCR. Clonal size and the V and J genes are those of that table, whereas D and trimming came from the DNA. Among 130,000 to 150,000 clones listed, 70% to 90% were seen once. This CDR3 has 17 residues. V trimming: 4 bases; J trimming: 0 bases; junction bases outside the gene matches: 6. Per the germline V gene, CDR1 is SGHNT and CDR2 is YYREEE (reference sequence). The source material was peripheral blood. This sequence originates from a human donor with acute or convalescent COVID-19. The donor label of this sample is uncertain. The V and J genes are TRBV5-4 and TRBJ2-1; 11 bases map to TRBD2. DNA for the CDR3: TGTGCCAGCAGCGGACTAGCGGGTATTAGCTCCTACAATGAGCAGTTCTTC. It is translated as CASSGLAGISSYNEQFF.